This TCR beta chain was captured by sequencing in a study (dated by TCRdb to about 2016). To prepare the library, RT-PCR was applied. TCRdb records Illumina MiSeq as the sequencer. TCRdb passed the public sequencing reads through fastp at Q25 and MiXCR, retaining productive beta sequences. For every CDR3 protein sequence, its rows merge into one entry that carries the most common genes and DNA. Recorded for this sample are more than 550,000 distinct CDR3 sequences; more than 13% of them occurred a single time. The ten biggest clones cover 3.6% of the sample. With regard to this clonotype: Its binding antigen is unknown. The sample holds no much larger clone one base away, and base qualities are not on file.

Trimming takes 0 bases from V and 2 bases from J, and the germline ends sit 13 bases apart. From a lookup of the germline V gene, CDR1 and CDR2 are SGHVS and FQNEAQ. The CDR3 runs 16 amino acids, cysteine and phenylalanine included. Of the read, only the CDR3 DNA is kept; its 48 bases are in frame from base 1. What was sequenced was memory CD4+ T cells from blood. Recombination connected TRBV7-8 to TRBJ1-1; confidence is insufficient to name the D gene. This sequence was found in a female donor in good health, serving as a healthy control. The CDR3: CASSLAGLGRNTEAFF. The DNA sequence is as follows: TGTGCCAGCAGCTTAGCGGGGTTGGGGAGAAACACTGAAGCTTTCTTT.